One and the same sample provided the 17 T cell receptor beta chains below, sequenced in a study of T cell repertoires in aging, cancer and after chemotherapy. TCR beta rearrangements were amplified from peripheral blood genomic DNA. Multiplex touch-down PCR with TRB-A/B primers amplified rearranged V-D-J TRB sequences. TCRdb analysed the multiplex PCR reads with MiXCR anew, one entry per CDR3 protein. The repertoire holds some 9,900 distinct CDR3 sequences, with 25% to 30% as singletons. The sequenced sample consisted of blood. These TCRs come from a human donor in good health.

On this clonotype itself: A much larger clonotype is one base distant, so this may be a read error. The chain links TRBV30 to TRBJ1-2, with D tentatively TRBD1 (5 bases). The ends were cut back, 3 bases at V and 6 bases at J, with 14 bases in the middle. Germline V CDR1 and CDR2: GTSNPN, SVGIG (reference sequence). This CDR3 is built from 13 residues. The CDR3 loop reads CAWRPPWGNGYTF. In DNA form, the CDR3 reads TGTGCCTGGAGGCCACCCTGGGGCAATGGCTACACCTTC.

The gene calls are TRBV5-6 and TRBJ2-7, with 9 positions matching TRBD1. The end of the DNA is better explained by TRBJ2-1, so the J call may be wrong. CDR3 size: 14 residues. Germline lookup yields CDR1 SGHDT and CDR2 YYEEEE. The CDR3 bases are TGTGCCAGCAGTTCCGGGACAGGGATGGATGAGCAGTTCTTC. Amino acids: CASSSGTGMDEQFF.

This chain joins TRBV7-9 and TRBJ2-1, with 9 bases fitting TRBD2. The CDR3 has 19 amino acids. The germline V gene encodes CDR1 SEHNR and CDR2 FQNEAQ (reference sequence). The V segment lost 4 bases and the J segment 3 bases; nucleotides outside the gene matches: 16. In DNA form, the CDR3 reads TGTGCCAGCAGCTCCCGGCCCCTGACTAGCGGAGGACTCTACAATGAGCAGTTCTTC. Translated: CASSSRPLTSGGLYNEQFF.

This chain joins TRBV19 and TRBJ1-1, with TRBD1 matching over 7 bases. The CDR3 has 13 residues. Germline V CDR1 and CDR2: LNHDA, SQIVND (reference sequence). The trim removed 5 bases at V and 1 base at J, leaving 1 base unmatched. This CDR3 is CASSRQGNTEAFF. DNA for the CDR3: TGTGCCAGTAGTCGACAGGGGAACACTGAAGCTTTCTTT.

This chain joins TRBV27 and TRBJ2-1, with 8 bases matching TRBD1. Germline CDR1 is MNHEY and CDR2 is SMNVEV (reference sequence). The ends lost 6 bases at V and 4 bases at J; junction bases unmatched: 11. The CDR3 has 16 residues. The CDR3 DNA reads TGTGCCAGCAGCCCGCGTGGGACAGGCTCGTACAATGAGCAGTTCTTC. This codes for CASSPRGTGSYNEQFF.

This clonotype has just a few counts. The chain recombines TRBV7-9 with TRBJ1-4; TRBD1 might be the D (6 bases). Looked up from germline, CDR1 is SEHNR and CDR2 is FQNEAQ (reference sequence). The CDR3 is made up of 14 amino acids. V gave up 5 bases and J gave up 7 bases, with 14 bases separating them. The CDR3 sequence: CASSKDSVSEKLFF. DNA for the CDR3: TGTGCCAGCAGCAAGGACAGTGTCAGTGAAAAACTGTTTTTT.

On this clonotype: A read error may produce the germline difference seen at one junction end. The chain combines TRBV6-1 with TRBJ2-3; 14 nucleotides agree with TRBD2. The CDR3 totals 16 residues. Germline assignment: CDR1 MNHNS and CDR2 SASEGT. CDR3 nucleotides: TGTGCCATCAGTGGGACTAGCGGGAGATCACCAGATACGCAGTATTTT. This gives the protein CAISGTSGRSPDTQYF.

On this clonotype itself: The junction shows a germline mismatch at one end, possibly a read error. The chain has TRBV5-4 and TRBJ1-2; 8 nucleotides agree with TRBD1. The length of the CDR3 is 15 residues. Germline V gene data show CDR1 as SGHNT and CDR2 as YYREEE (reference sequence). The CDR3: CASSLSAGGYYGYTF. DNA for the CDR3: TGCGCCAGCAGCTTGTCGGCAGGGGGCTATTATGGCTACACCTTC.

This clonotype turned up a few times. The J gene is TRBJ2-1, the V gene TRBV20-1; TRBD2 matches at 7 bases. Germline V gene lookup returns CDR1 DFQATT and CDR2 SNEGSKA (reference sequence). The CDR3 covers 13 residues. With V trimmed by 1 base and J by 6 bases, 3 bases remained unmatched. The CDR3, as DNA: TGCAGTGCTAGAGTACCTAGCGGCAATGAGCAGTTCTTC. Protein sequence: CSARVPSGNEQFF.

The chain has TRBV19 and TRBJ1-1; D gene ambiguous. Per the germline V gene, CDR1 is LNHDA and CDR2 is SQIVND (reference sequence). This CDR3 comprises 12 residues. V lost 10 bases, J lost 4 bases, and 13 bases lay in between. The CDR3 region has the DNA TGTGCCACCAGAGCGGTGTCCACTGAAGCTTTCTTT. Translated, it gives CATRAVSTEAFF.

This clonotype has more than one count but fewer than ten. The rearrangement links TRBV27 to TRBJ2-5; D uncertain. The V end lost 5 bases, the J end lost 5 bases, and 9 bases lay between the germline ends. Per the germline V gene, CDR1 is MNHEY and CDR2 is SMNVEV (reference sequence). CDR3 size: 12 residues. CDR3 loop: CASSRYPETQYF. As DNA, the CDR3 is TGTGCCAGCAGTCGTTATCCGGAGACCCAGTACTTC.

In its sample, this clonotype ranks as medium-sized. The gene calls are TRBV6-5 and TRBJ1-3; D is perhaps TRBD1 (6 bases). Germline V gene data show CDR1 as MNHEY and CDR2 as SVGAGI. CDR3 length equals 15 residues. V was clipped by 5 bases and J by 2 bases, with 13 bases between them. The CDR3, as DNA: TGTGCCAGCAGTCTCATGACAGGTCCTGGAAACACCATATATTTT. This codes for CASSLMTGPGNTIYF.

This clonotype has just a few counts. V usage is TRBV20-1 and J usage is TRBJ2-3; 7 positions agree with TRBD2. Germline values: CDR1 DFQATT, CDR2 SNEGSKA (reference sequence). This CDR3 region has 13 residues. Trimming took 3 bases from V and 9 from J; bases not matched to a gene: 9. The CDR3 bases are TGCAGTGCTAGTGGGGGAGGGCTCTCAACGCAGTATTTT. Encoded protein: CSASGGGLSTQYF.

The gene calls are TRBV20-1 and TRBJ1-4; possibly TRBD1 for D (5 bases). Germline V gene lookup returns CDR1 DFQATT and CDR2 SNEGSKA (reference sequence). The CDR3 is made up of 13 amino acids. Trimming pared 6 bases from V and 0 bases from J, leaving 8 bases between. The CDR3 DNA follows: TGCAGTGCGGGGCCTGCAACTAATGAAAAACTGTTTTTT. Translation gives CSAGPATNEKLFF.

By sample share, this clonotype is medium-sized. The chain uses TRBV7-9 and TRBJ2-7, with 8 nucleotides matching TRBD1. This CDR3 is 18 amino acids long. Germline V gene lookup returns CDR1 SEHNR and CDR2 FQNEAQ (reference sequence). Trimming removed 1 base from V and 4 bases from J; junction bases left unmatched: 15. In DNA, the CDR3 is TGTGCCAGCAGCTTAGAGGCAGGGGGCGGACTTGTGGCATACGAGCAGTACTTC. It yields the protein CASSLEAGGGLVAYEQYF.

The chain recombines TRBV6-5 with TRBJ2-6; maybe TRBD2 (5 bases). Germline CDR1 is MNHEY and CDR2 is SVGAGI. This CDR3 comprises 17 residues. Trimming removed 0 bases from V and 0 bases from J, with 9 bases in between. The DNA for the CDR3 is TGTGCCAGCAGTTACTCGGACTCCCCCTCTGGGGCCAACGTCCTGACTTTC. This gives the protein CASSYSDSPSGANVLTF.

The rearrangement joins TRBV20-1 to TRBJ1-5, with TRBD1 as a possible D gene (5 bases). This CDR3 region has 15 residues. V was cut by 8 bases and J by 2 bases, with 19 bases left in between. In germline, CDR1 is DFQATT, CDR2 SNEGSKA (reference sequence). CDR3 coding DNA: TGCAGTACCCACTTGGAGCAGGGTGGCAATCAGCCCCAGCATTTT. This codes for CSTHLEQGGNQPQHF.